A selection of T cell receptor beta chains follows, all from one sample in a study of T cells in Graves' hyperthyroidism and ophthalmopathy. TCRdb re-derived calls from the multiplex PCR reads in MiXCR, one entry per CDR3 protein. The sample lists around 660,000 distinct CDR3 sequences; less than 45% were seen once. Sequenced material: peripheral blood or thyroid tissue (not recorded which). Receptor source: an adult man with Graves' disease, either hyperthyroidism or ophthalmopathy (not recorded which). CDR3s include the opening cysteine and the closing phenylalanine or tryptophan. Fields, in order: D gene, clone size, J gene, V gene, CDR3 DNA, CDR3 protein. The D gene is left open where the match is weak. Rows give clone size only sometimes, using once, few, many, or a class for an expanded clone.

>TRBD1|NA|TRBJ2-7|TRBV9
TGTGCCAGCAGCGGCTCGACAGGGTTCGAGCAGTACTTC
CASSGSTGFEQYF
>NA|NA|TRBJ1-1|TRBV9
TGCGCCAGCAGCCAAGCTCCGGGGTCTTTTAACACTGAAGCTTTCTTT
CASSQAPGSFNTEAFF
>TRBD1|once|TRBJ1-6|TRBV10-3
TGTGCCATCAGCGACACAGGGGGCTCACCCCTCCACTTT
CAISDTGGSPLHF
>TRBD1|many|TRBJ1-1|TRBV7-3
TGTGCCAGCAGCGAACAGGGGACTGAAGCTTTCTTT
CASSEQGTEAFF
>TRBD1|few|TRBJ1-5|TRBV7-9
TGTGCCAGCAGCAGGACCCTACAGGGGTACAATCAGCCCCAGCATTTT
CASSRTLQGYNQPQHF
>NA|NA|TRBJ1-1|TRBV20-1
TGCAGTGCGCGGACAGCAAACATGAACACTGAAGATTTCTTT
CSARTANMNTEDFF
>NA|many|TRBJ2-7|TRBV5-1
TGCGCCAGCAGCTTAGGGGTCGCCTACGAGCAGTACTTC
CASSLGVAYEQYF
>TRBD1|NA|TRBJ2-7|TRBV2
TGTGCCAGCAGCCAAGAGGGACAGGGGGCGGAGGAGCAGTACTTC
CASSQEGQGAEEQYF
>NA|NA|TRBJ1-2|TRBV7-2
TGTGCCAGCAATGCACGATCGGATGGCTACACCTTC
CASNARSDGYTF
>TRBD2|NA|TRBJ2-2|TRBV7-8
TGTGCCAGCACCAAAATTAGCGGGGGCTTTGCCGGGGAGCTGTTTTTT
CASTKISGGFAGELFF
>TRBD2|many|TRBJ2-7|TRBV7-9
TGTGCCAGCAGCGGCGGACTAGCGGGACATGAGCAGTACTTC
CASSGGLAGHEQYF
>NA|NA|TRBJ1-1|TRBV29-1
TGCAGCGTCAAACAGGGAGGCACTGAAGCTTTCTTT
CSVKQGGTEAFF
>NA|few|TRBJ1-2|TRBV12-3/TRBV12-4
TGTGCCAGCAGTTTGGGGCAGGGCTACACCTTC
CASSLGQGYTF
>NA|many|TRBJ1-1|TRBV10-3
TGTGCCGCACGGGGCGCAAACACTGAAGCTTTCTTT
CAARGANTEAFF
>NA|NA|TRBJ1-1|TRBV5-1
TGTGCCAGCAGCCCAACACCCACCCGTGAAGCTTTCTTT
CASSPTPTREAFF
>NA|NA|TRBJ1-1|TRBV12-3/TRBV12-4
TGTGCCAGCAGTTTAGGGCAGGCCTTTACTGAAGCTTTCTTT
CASSLGQAFTEAFF
>NA|many|TRBJ1-1|TRBV24-1
TGTGCCACCAGTGATGTCCTGAACACTGAAGCTTTCTTT
CATSDVLNTEAFF
>TRBD1|many|TRBJ1-2|TRBV29-1
TGCAGCGTTGGACAGGGGGGGTATGGCTACACCTTC
CSVGQGGYGYTF
>TRBD2|NA|TRBJ2-5|TRBV29-1
TGCAGCGTTGACATCACTAGCGGGGGAGACGGGGGAGAGACCCAGTACTTC
CSVDITSGGDGGETQYF